The clone carrying this TCR beta chain is a singleton in its sample. Data came from immunoSEQ multiplex PCR; TCRdb stores just in-frame clones and leaves some out. This sample yields around 1,900,000 clones, of which roughly 93% are seen a single time; approximately 1.7% belongs to the top ten. Naive CD8 cells, CD45RO-negative and positively selected for CCR7, excluded terminally differentiated effector memory CD45RA+ cells. The V gene's germline CDR1 is SGHTA and CDR2 FQGNSA. V lost 0 bases, J lost 5 bases, and 3 bases stayed unmatched. The CDR3 totals 14 residues. This record comes from a study of shared clonotypes between healthy human individuals.

Material for sequencing was naive CD8+ T cells from PBMCs. The source of this sequence is a man between 18 and 35 years old in good health. Some clones in this sample may be carry-over from other donors' samples. This chain links TRBV7-2 with TRBJ2-7, with 8 bases that match TRBD2. CDR3 sequence: CASSLARTSNEQYF. DNA for the CDR3: TGTGCCAGCAGCTTAGCGAGGACTAGCAACGAGCAGTACTTC.